This T cell receptor (beta chain) was identified during a study of a mutant IDH1 vaccine in newly diagnosed glioma. For this clone: Antigen specificity is unknown.

Time point given: week 47, end of study. The vaccine gave 300 ug of a 20-mer mutant IDH1 peptide subcutaneously per dose. Here immunoSEQ multiplex PCR was the method, and the copy in TCRdb shows in-frame clones only, minus some. Here the sample spans some 32,000 clones, roughly 89% being singletons. Germline CDR1 and CDR2: SQVTM and ANQGSEA. Trimming took off 7 bases at V and 8 bases at J, with 14 bases between the two ends. This CDR3 has 12 residues. The chain carries TRBV29-1 and TRBJ1-4, with TRBD1 as a possible D gene (5 bases). This specimen was PBMCs, taken from a glioma patient whose treatment included an IDH1 peptide vaccine. This TCR was recovered from a man in his forties with glioma. CDR3 sequence reads: CSATGPWEKLFF. The CDR3 nucleotides read TGCAGCGCTACGGGACCCTGGGAAAAACTGTTTTTT.